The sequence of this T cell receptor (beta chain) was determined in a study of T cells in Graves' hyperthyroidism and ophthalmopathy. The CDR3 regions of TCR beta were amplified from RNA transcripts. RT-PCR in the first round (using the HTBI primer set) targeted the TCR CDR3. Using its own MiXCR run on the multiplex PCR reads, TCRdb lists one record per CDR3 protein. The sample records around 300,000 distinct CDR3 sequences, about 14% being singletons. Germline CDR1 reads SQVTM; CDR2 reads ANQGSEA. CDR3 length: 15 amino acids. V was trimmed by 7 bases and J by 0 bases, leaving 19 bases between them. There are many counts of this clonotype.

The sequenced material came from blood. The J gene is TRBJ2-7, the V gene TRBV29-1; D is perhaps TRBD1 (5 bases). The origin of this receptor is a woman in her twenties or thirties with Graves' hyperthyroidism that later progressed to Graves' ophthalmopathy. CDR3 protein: CSASDRTSSSYEQYF. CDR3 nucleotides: TGCAGCGCGAGTGATCGGACAAGCAGCTCCTACGAGCAGTACTTC.